The 21 T cell receptor beta chains presented below share a single source sample, sequenced in a study of T cell responses to AZD1222 COVID-19 vaccine. Assay used: immunoSEQ multiplex PCR; TCRdb lists only in-frame clones, some missing. This table has some 97,000 clones, about 93% appearing once. This material consisted of peripheral blood, taken on day 0 of AZD1222 vaccination. The origin of the receptors is an adult in good health.

The chain uses TRBV6-5 and TRBJ1-3; D remains unclear. V was shortened by 1 base and J by 1 base, with 5 bases between the two germline ends. Germline CDR1 is MNHEY and CDR2 is SVGAGI. The CDR3 extends over 14 amino acids. CDR3 loop: CASSYLESGNTIYF. The CDR3 DNA is TGTGCCAGCAGTTACTTGGAGTCTGGAAACACCATATATTTT.

The rearrangement uses TRBV9 and TRBJ1-3; D remains unclear. The V gene lost 0 bases and the J gene lost 8 bases, with 12 bases spanning the gap. The CDR3 length is 14 residues. Germline CDR1 SGDLS, CDR2 YYNGEE. In DNA form, the CDR3 reads TGTGCCAGCAGCGTAGATCCAACCCGGCACACCATATATTTT. The encoded protein is CASSVDPTRHTIYF.

V gene TRBV6-5 combines with J gene TRBJ1-5; 8 nucleotides agree with TRBD1. Trimming cost V 6 bases and J 4 bases; bases outside gene matches: 8. Germline-derived CDR1 and CDR2 are MNHEY and SVGAGI. The CDR3 sequence is 15 residues long. CDR3: CASSSPRTGNQPQHF. CDR3 sequence (DNA): TGTGCCAGCAGCTCACCTCGGACAGGGAATCAGCCCCAGCATTTT.

The chain is built from TRBV29-1 and TRBJ2-3; D gene unclear. Trimming removed 0 bases from V and 5 bases from J, with 6 bases in between. The germline V gene has CDR1 SQVTM and CDR2 ANQGSEA. The CDR3 extends over 12 amino acids. CDR3: CSVEEPRDTQYF. DNA for the CDR3: TGCAGCGTTGAAGAACCCCGAGATACGCAGTATTTT.

The chain joins TRBV12-3 or TRBV12-4 to TRBJ2-7; D possibly corresponds to TRBD2 (5 bases). The CDR3 totals 12 residues. The V and J ends lost 6 bases and 3 bases respectively, with 9 bases between them. The DNA for the CDR3 is TGTGCCAGCAGGAGAGGGAACTACGAGCAGTACTTC. It yields the protein CASRRGNYEQYF.

The chain has TRBV5-4 and TRBJ2-3; 7 bases fit TRBD2. The CDR3 loop spans 16 amino acids. Germline V gives CDR1 SGHNT, CDR2 YYREEE (reference sequence). With V trimmed by 1 base and J by 1 base, 6 bases remained unmatched. The CDR3 bases are TGTGCCAGCAGCTTGAATTTGCTAGCGGGCACAGATACGCAGTATTTT. This codes for CASSLNLLAGTDTQYF.

The gene calls are TRBV2 and TRBJ2-7; no clear D. Deletions cut 8 bases from V and 4 bases from J, with 15 bases between. Germline assignment: CDR1 SNHLY and CDR2 FYNNEI. The CDR3 runs to 13 residues. CDR3 nucleotides: TGTGCCAGCTCGTTAGAAACTTCTTACGAGCAGTACTTC. Its protein is CASSLETSYEQYF. The full variable domain, with the rest looked up from reference TRBV2 and TRBJ2-7, is EPEVTQTPSHQVTQMGQEVILRCVPISNHLYFYWYRQILGQKVEFLVSFYNNEISEKSEIFDDQFSVERPDGSNFTLKIRSTKLEDSAMYFCASSLETSYEQYFGPGTRLTVT.

The chain recombines TRBV28 with TRBJ2-2, with 9 bases lining up with TRBD2. CDR3 length equals 17 residues. Per the germline V gene, CDR1 is MDHEN and CDR2 is SYDVKM. V shed 6 bases, J shed 4 bases, and the junction held 12 bases outside the gene matches. The CDR3 DNA is TGTGCCAGCAGATTCATAGCGGGAGTGTCCCCCACCGGGGAGCTGTTTTTT. It yields the protein CASRFIAGVSPTGELFF.

The gene calls are TRBV6-4 and TRBJ2-7, with 8 nucleotides matching TRBD1. J gave up 6 bases and V 5 bases, and 6 bases lay outside the gene matches. The germline V gene encodes CDR1 MRHNA and CDR2 SNTAGT. This CDR3 has 13 amino acids. CDR3 sequence (DNA): TGTGCCAGCAGTACCGACAGGGGCGGCGAGCAGTACTTC. Its translation: CASSTDRGGEQYF.

The chain links TRBV11-2 to TRBJ2-1, with 9 bases fitting TRBD2. Trimming cost V 4 bases and J 3 bases; bases outside gene matches: 7. The CDR3 is made up of 16 amino acids. Germline V gene lookup returns CDR1 SGHAT and CDR2 FQNNGV. CDR3 amino acids: CASSSKREAYYNEQFF. The CDR3 nucleotides read TGTGCCAGCAGCTCGAAGCGGGAGGCTTACTACAATGAGCAGTTCTTC.

The chain recombines TRBV2 with TRBJ1-1; 8 nucleotides align to TRBD1. The junction had 7 bases not matched to a gene; V was cut back by 6 bases and J by 4 bases. This CDR3 comprises 14 residues. Looked up from germline, CDR1 is SNHLY and CDR2 is FYNNEI. CDR3 sequence reads: CASRDFDRGTEAFF. Here the CDR3 DNA reads TGTGCCAGCAGGGATTTCGACAGGGGCACTGAAGCTTTCTTT.

The chain links TRBV12-3 or TRBV12-4 to TRBJ2-5; D possibly corresponds to TRBD1 (5 bases). The CDR3 spans 13 residues. Trimming took off 6 bases at V and 2 bases at J, with 10 bases between the two ends. In DNA form, the CDR3 reads TGTGCCAGCAGAAAAGACAGACAAGAGACCCAGTACTTC. It specifies CASRKDRQETQYF.

This clone occurred once. This rearrangement joins TRBV21-1 to TRBJ1-5; the table assigns TRBD1, which was not confirmed against the DNA. TRBV21-1 is assigned pseudogene status. The CDR3 contains 17 residues. The CDR3 is CASSRAGTEYSNQPQHF. The CDR3 DNA follows: TGTGCCAGCAGCAGAGCCGGGACAGAGTATAGCAATCAGCCCCAGCATTTT.

The gene calls are TRBV7-2 and TRBJ1-4; D is possibly TRBD1 (6 bases). The CDR3 is 14 amino acids. V lost 5 bases to trimming and J lost 7 bases, with 14 bases between them. CDR1 SGHTA and CDR2 FQGNSA come from the germline V gene. CDR3 nucleotide sequence: TGTGCCAGCAGCACTCAGGGGAGAGCTGAAAAACTGTTTTTT. Amino acid sequence: CASSTQGRAEKLFF. The whole variable domain, filled in from reference TRBV7-2 and TRBJ1-4, reads GAGVSQSPSNKVTEKGKDVELRCDPISGHTALYWYRQSLGQGLEFLIYFQGNSAPDKSGLPSDRFSAERTGGSVSTLTIQRTQQEDSAVYLCASSTQGRAEKLFFGSGTQLSVL.

This chain joins TRBV11-2 and TRBJ1-2; the D gene is possibly TRBD1 (6 bases). The CDR3 has 15 residues. Trimming left V 10 bases short and J 0 bases short, with 18 bases between. From germline, CDR1 is SGHAT and CDR2 FQNNGV. This CDR3 is CANTSGGTSNYGYTF. The CDR3 DNA follows: TGTGCCAACACTTCGGGGGGCACTTCTAACTATGGCTACACCTTC. Full variable domain (remainder filled in from reference TRBV11-2 and TRBJ1-2): EAGVAQSPRYKIIEKRQSVAFWCNPISGHATLYWYQQILGQGPKLLIQFQNNGVVDDSQLPKDRFSAERLKGVDSTLKIQPAKLEDSAVYLCANTSGGTSNYGYTFGSGTRLTVV.

The chain uses TRBV4-2 and TRBJ2-1; weak D call: TRBD2 (6 bases). V was shortened by 3 bases and J by 1 base, with 13 bases between the two germline ends. This CDR3 region has 16 residues. Germline V lookup: CDR1 LGHNA, CDR2 YNFKEQ. The CDR3 DNA is TGTGCCAGCAGCCAGATGGGACTGGGATCCTACAATGAGCAGTTCTTC. Residues: CASSQMGLGSYNEQFF.

This chain connects TRBV9 to TRBJ1-4, with 11 bases that match TRBD1. Unmatched junction bases numbered 10, after V lost 4 bases and J lost 5 bases. The CDR3 runs to 17 residues. Germline values: CDR1 SGDLS, CDR2 YYNGEE. The CDR3 region is CASSLGQGADENEKLFF. In nucleotides, the CDR3 is TGTGCCAGCAGCCTAGGACAGGGGGCCGATGAGAATGAAAAACTGTTTTTT.

The V call is TRBV5-4, the J call TRBJ1-2; TRBD1 matches at 9 bases. V was pared by 3 bases and J by 1 base, with 4 bases of the junction left unmatched. Germline-derived CDR1 and CDR2 are SGHNT and YYREEE (reference sequence). This CDR3 has 15 residues. Here the CDR3 reads CASSSPGQGNYGYTF. CDR3 DNA: TGTGCCAGCAGCTCTCCGGGACAGGGTAACTATGGCTACACCTTC.

This chain links TRBV15 with TRBJ1-5, with D hard to call. From germline, CDR1 is LNHNV and CDR2 YYDKDF (reference sequence). The CDR3 has 15 amino acids. Trimming cost V 1 base and J 4 bases, with 11 bases left between them. CDR3 in amino acids: CATSRVSAANQPQHF. Here the CDR3 DNA reads TGTGCCACCAGCAGAGTATCGGCCGCTAATCAGCCCCAGCATTTT.

The genes are TRBV28 and TRBJ2-7, with D perhaps given as TRBD1 or TRBD2 (5 bases each). This CDR3 contains 17 residues. In germline, CDR1 is MDHEN, CDR2 SYDVKM. V was trimmed by 6 bases and J by 0 bases, leaving 21 bases between them. CDR3 in DNA: TGTGCCAGCAGCCCCCCGAGGTCGGGACCGAGCTCCTACGAGCAGTACTTC. It codes for CASSPPRSGPSSYEQYF. Full variable domain (rest looked up from reference TRBV28 and TRBJ2-7): DVKVTQSSRYLVKRTGEKVFLECVQDMDHENMFWYRQDPGLGLRLIYFSYDVKMKEKGDIPEGYSVSREKKERFSLILESASTNQTSMYLCASSPPRSGPSSYEQYFGPGTRLTVT.

The CDR3: CASSVLAGDEETQYF. CDR3 DNA: TGTGCCAGCAGCGTACTAGCGGGGGACGAGGAGACCCAGTACTTC. V is TRBV9 and J is TRBJ2-5; 10 bases are shared with TRBD2. With V trimmed by 1 base and J by 5 bases, 5 bases remained unmatched. The CDR3 length is 15 residues. The germline V gene encodes CDR1 SGDLS and CDR2 YYNGEE.